This entry lists 21 T cell receptor beta chains sequenced from one sample in a study of T cells in Graves' hyperthyroidism and ophthalmopathy. RNA transcripts were the template for amplifying TCR beta CDR3 regions. HTBI primers drove first-round RT-PCR of the TCR CDR3. TCRdb reprocessed the multiplex PCR reads via MiXCR and lists one record per CDR3 protein. The sample includes around 340,000 distinct CDR3 sequences, approximately 18% seen only once; the top ten take around a third. The sequenced sample was blood. The source of these receptors is a woman aged 30 to 39 with Graves' hyperthyroidism that later progressed to Graves' ophthalmopathy.

This clonotype was counted at least ten times. This rearrangement joins TRBV29-1 to TRBJ2-5; D remains ambiguous. V lost 1 base, J lost 4 bases, and 10 bases lay in between. This CDR3 has 13 amino acids. Germline V CDR1 and CDR2: SQVTM, ANQGSEA. CDR3 nucleotides: TGCAGCGTTGAAGGGGAAGCCAGAGAGACCCAGTACTTC. Protein sequence: CSVEGEARETQYF.

This clonotype has at least ten counts. The chain employs TRBV28 and TRBJ1-3; D call uncertain. V was trimmed by 2 bases and J by 0 bases, leaving 14 bases between them. CDR3 length: 17 amino acids. From germline, CDR1 is MDHEN and CDR2 SYDVKM. The CDR3 DNA reads TGTGCCAGCAGTTTAAGGCCAGGAACATACTCTGGAAACACCATATATTTT. Its protein product is CASSLRPGTYSGNTIYF.

There are a few counts of this clonotype. The chain is built from TRBV7-9 and TRBJ1-6; D gene ambiguous. The CDR3 runs to 15 residues. Per the germline V gene, CDR1 is SEHNR and CDR2 is FQNEAQ (reference sequence). Trimming took 3 bases from V and 5 from J, leaving 11 bases between them. Here the CDR3 DNA reads TGTGCCAGCAGCTTTGGCCGGGAAGATAATTCACCCCTCCACTTT. The encoded protein is CASSFGREDNSPLHF.

The chain is built from TRBV6-4 and TRBJ2-1, with TRBD2 matching over 8 bases. Unmatched junction bases numbered 4, after V lost 2 bases and J lost 4 bases. The CDR3 loop spans 15 amino acids. Per germline, CDR1 MRHNA and CDR2 SNTAGT. For the CDR3, the DNA is TGTGCCAGCAGTGACGGGCGGGGGGAGTACAATGAGCAGTTCTTC. Translating it yields CASSDGRGEYNEQFF.

This clonotype has just a few counts. CDR3 residues: CASSSETGTGNTIYF. The CDR3 DNA sequence: TGCGCCAGCAGCTCGGAGACAGGGACTGGAAACACCATATATTTT. The chain is built from TRBV5-1 and TRBJ1-3, with 7 positions matching TRBD1. V shed 3 bases, J shed 2 bases, and the junction held 5 bases outside the gene matches. CDR1 SGHRS and CDR2 YFSETQ come from the germline V gene. This CDR3 spans 15 amino acids.

Details on this clonotype: This may stem from a read error, because a much larger clone lies one nucleotide away. The rearrangement joins TRBV19 to TRBJ2-1; the match to TRBD1 covers 9 bases. This CDR3 is 19 amino acids long. Germline CDR1 and CDR2: LNHDA and SQIVND (reference sequence). As DNA, the CDR3 is TGTGCCAGTAGTATGGACAGGGGATTGTCAAGTTTTTTTTACAATGAGCAGCTCTTC. It yields the protein CASSMDRGLSSFFYNEQLF.

Ten or more counts support this clonotype. The chain has TRBV7-9 and TRBJ1-3; D might be TRBD1 (6 bases). Trimming stripped 4 bases from V and 4 bases from J, with 17 bases between. Looked up from germline, CDR1 is SEHNR and CDR2 is FQNEAQ (reference sequence). This CDR3 spans 16 amino acids. The CDR3 sequence is CASSSSRGSAGNTIYF. CDR3 bases: TGTGCCAGCAGCTCGAGCAGGGGATCTGCCGGAAACACCATATATTTT.

This clonotype was recorded many times. The chain carries TRBV2 and TRBJ2-1; D gene ambiguous. There are 15 residues in the CDR3. Germline V gene data show CDR1 as SNHLY and CDR2 as FYNNEI. The V end lost 6 bases, the J end lost 4 bases, and 16 bases lay between the germline ends. The CDR3 coding sequence is TGTGCCAGCAGACCCTCGGGCAATAAATACAATGAGCAGTTCTTC. Protein: CASRPSGNKYNEQFF.

The chain links TRBV28 to TRBJ2-7; no clear D. The CDR3 sequence is 14 residues long. CDR1 MDHEN and CDR2 SYDVKM come from the germline V gene. Trimming cost V 8 bases and J 4 bases, with 18 bases left between them. Written as DNA, the CDR3 is TGTGCCAGCCGAGGTCATGGAGCATCGTACGAGCAGTACTTC. Encoded protein: CASRGHGASYEQYF.

This clonotype was observed many times. V gene TRBV27 combines with J gene TRBJ1-1, with a possible D match to TRBD1 (5 bases). V gave up 4 bases and J gave up 0 bases, with 12 bases separating them. CDR3 length: 15 residues. CDR1 MNHEY and CDR2 SMNVEV come from the germline V gene (reference sequence). The CDR3 nucleotides read TGTGCCAGCAGTTCCGACAGCTTCATGAACACTGAAGCTTTCTTT. Its protein product is CASSSDSFMNTEAFF.

This clonotype was picked up many times. The gene calls are TRBV7-6 and TRBJ2-3; D unresolved. Germline CDR1 reads SGHVS; CDR2 reads FNYEAQ. The germline V and J ends were trimmed by 2 bases and 2 bases, with 8 bases remaining between them. The CDR3 spans 14 residues. The CDR3 nucleotides read TGTGCCAGCAGCTTAATGCAGAACACAGATACGCAGTATTTT. It codes for CASSLMQNTDTQYF.

This clonotype came up many times. The chain recombines TRBV2 with TRBJ2-7; D remains unclear. Trimming removed 5 bases from V and 2 bases from J, with 16 bases in between. Germline CDR1 and CDR2: SNHLY and FYNNEI. The CDR3 runs to 15 residues. The CDR3 sequence: CASSYSPGTPYEQYF. CDR3 nucleotide sequence: TGTGCCAGCAGTTACTCCCCAGGAACCCCCTACGAGCAGTACTTC.

This clonotype has a count of ten or more. This chain uses TRBV6-1 with TRBJ2-1; 10 bases fit TRBD1. The germline V gene encodes CDR1 MNHNS and CDR2 SASEGT. CDR3 length: 15 amino acids. J lost 9 bases, V lost 6 bases, and 11 bases had no gene match. CDR3 in amino acids: CASRTGQGDAGEQFF. DNA of the CDR3: TGTGCCAGCAGGACCGGACAGGGGGACGCGGGTGAGCAGTTCTTC.

This clonotype was seen more than once but under ten times. CDR3 nucleotide sequence: TGTGCCAGTAGTCCAGAGACAGGCGGCCCGGCTTTCTTT. It specifies CASSPETGGPAFF. The rearrangement joins TRBV19 to TRBJ1-1; weak D call: TRBD1 (6 bases). V gave up 5 bases and J gave up 11 bases, with 18 bases separating them. In germline, CDR1 is LNHDA, CDR2 SQIVND (reference sequence). CDR3 size: 13 residues.

Here the CDR3 DNA reads TGTGCCAGCAGCACGCCAACAGGGGGCAGAGGCTACACCTTC. Translating it yields CASSTPTGGRGYTF. The rearrangement joins TRBV7-8 to TRBJ1-2, with 9 nucleotides matching TRBD1. V dropped 5 bases and J dropped 8; count of bases not matched to a gene: 9. Germline V lookup: CDR1 SGHVS, CDR2 FQNEAQ. The CDR3 has 14 amino acids.

This clonotype was detected a few times. The chain's CDR3 is CASSQEEGVRGETQYF. DNA of the CDR3: TGCGCCAGCAGCCAAGAAGAAGGGGTGCGGGGAGAGACCCAGTACTTC. The rearrangement links TRBV4-1 to TRBJ2-5; weak D call: TRBD2 (6 bases). The length of the CDR3 is 16 residues. Trimming removed 0 bases at V and 4 bases at J, with 15 bases between. The V gene's germline CDR1 is MGHRA and CDR2 YSYEKL.

Worth noting for this clonotype: This may be a read error, as it is one base from a much larger clone. The V gene is TRBV20-1, the J gene TRBJ2-5; 7 nucleotides align to TRBD1. V lost 5 bases to trimming and J lost 4 bases; unmatched junction nucleotides: 22. CDR3 length equals 18 residues. CDR1 and CDR2 (germline): DFQATT, SNEGSKA (reference sequence). CDR3 coding DNA: TGCAGTGCTTTCCAATATAAATACGACAGGGACGGTAGAGAGACCCAGTACTTC. This sequence encodes CSAFQYKYDRDGRETQYF.

The CDR3 DNA reads as TGCAGTGTGCGGCAGTCGAACACTGAAGCTTTCTTT. This gives the protein CSVRQSNTEAFF. This chain connects TRBV20-1 to TRBJ1-1; no definite D call. Trimming pared 7 bases from V and 1 base from J, leaving 10 bases between. Per germline, CDR1 DFQATT and CDR2 SNEGSKA (reference sequence). The CDR3 has 12 residues.

This CDR3 is CASSQETQDLYQETQYF. Here the CDR3 DNA reads TGTGCCAGCAGCCAAGAAACCCAAGATTTGTACCAAGAGACCCAGTACTTC. The chain couples TRBV3-1 to TRBJ2-5, with D hard to call. Trimming cost V 0 bases and J 0 bases, with 14 bases left between them. The CDR3 covers 17 residues. Germline V gives CDR1 LGHDT, CDR2 YNNKEL (reference sequence).

This chain uses TRBV27 with TRBJ2-7; 9 nucleotides match TRBD2. V lost 5 bases and J lost 4; bases outside the gene matches: 9. CDR3 length: 15 residues. The V gene's germline CDR1 is MNHEY and CDR2 SMNVEV (reference sequence). CDR3 sequence: CASSISSGSLYEQYF. The DNA for the CDR3 is TGTGCCAGCAGTATCAGTAGCGGGAGTCTTTACGAGCAGTACTTC.

The table lists this clonotype with many counts. This chain links TRBV4-1 with TRBJ2-3; no clear D. The V end lost 0 bases, the J end lost 6 bases, and 7 bases lay between the germline ends. This CDR3 comprises 13 residues. The germline V gene encodes CDR1 MGHRA and CDR2 YSYEKL. The CDR3 coding sequence is TGCGCCAGCAGCCAAGATCCCCGGGATACGCAGTATTTT. The encoded protein is CASSQDPRDTQYF.